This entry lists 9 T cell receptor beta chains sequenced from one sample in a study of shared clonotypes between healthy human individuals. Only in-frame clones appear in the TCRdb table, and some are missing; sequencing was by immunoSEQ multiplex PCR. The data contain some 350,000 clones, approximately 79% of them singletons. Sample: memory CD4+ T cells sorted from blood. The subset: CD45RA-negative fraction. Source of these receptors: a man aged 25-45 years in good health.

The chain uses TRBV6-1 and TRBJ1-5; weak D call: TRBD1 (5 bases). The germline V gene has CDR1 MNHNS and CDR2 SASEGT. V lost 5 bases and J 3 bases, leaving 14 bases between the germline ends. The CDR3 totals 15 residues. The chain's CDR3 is CASSPAGSINQPQHF. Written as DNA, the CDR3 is TGTGCCAGCAGTCCCGCAGGGAGCATCAATCAGCCCCAGCATTTT.

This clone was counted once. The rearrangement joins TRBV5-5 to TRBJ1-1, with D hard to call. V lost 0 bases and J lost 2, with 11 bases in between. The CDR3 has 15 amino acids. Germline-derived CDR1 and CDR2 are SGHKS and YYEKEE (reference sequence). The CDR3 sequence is CASSLDVSLNTEAFF. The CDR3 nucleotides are TGTGCCAGCAGCTTGGACGTCTCCTTAAACACTGAAGCTTTCTTT. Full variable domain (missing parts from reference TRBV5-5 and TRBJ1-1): DAGVTQSPTHLIKTRGQQVTLRCSPISGHKSVSWYQQVLGQGPQFIFQYYEKEERGRGNFPDRFSARQFPNYSSELNVNALLLGDSALYLCASSLDVSLNTEAFFGQGTRLTVV.

The CDR3 coding sequence is TGTGCCAGCAGCCAACAGGAGGGTAGAGACGAGACCCAGTACTTC. Encoded protein: CASSQQEGRDETQYF. This rearrangement joins TRBV7-7 to TRBJ2-5, with D maybe TRBD2 (6 bases). Germline CDR1 and CDR2: SSHAT and FNYEAQ (reference sequence). Trimming left V 5 bases short and J 5 bases short, with 18 bases between. This CDR3 is 15 amino acids long. The entire variable domain, with the rest obtained from reference TRBV7-7 and TRBJ2-5, is as follows: GAGVSQSPRYKVTKRGQDVTLRCDPISSHATLYWYQQALGQGPEFLTYFNYEAQPDKSGLPSDRFSAERPEGSISTLTIQRTEQRDSAMYRCASSQQEGRDETQYFGPGTRLLVL.

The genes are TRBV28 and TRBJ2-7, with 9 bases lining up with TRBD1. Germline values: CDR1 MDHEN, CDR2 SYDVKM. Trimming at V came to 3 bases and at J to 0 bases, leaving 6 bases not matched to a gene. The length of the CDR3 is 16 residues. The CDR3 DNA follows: TGTGCCAGCAGTTTCCGGACAGGGGCGAACTCCTACGAGCAGTACTTC. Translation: CASSFRTGANSYEQYF.

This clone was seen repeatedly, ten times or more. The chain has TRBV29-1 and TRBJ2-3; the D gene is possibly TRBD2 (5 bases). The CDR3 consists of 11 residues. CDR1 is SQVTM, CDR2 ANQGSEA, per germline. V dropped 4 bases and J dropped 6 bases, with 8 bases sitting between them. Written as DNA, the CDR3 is TGCAGCGTTGTAATAGCGGATACGCAGTATTTT. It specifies CSVVIADTQYF.

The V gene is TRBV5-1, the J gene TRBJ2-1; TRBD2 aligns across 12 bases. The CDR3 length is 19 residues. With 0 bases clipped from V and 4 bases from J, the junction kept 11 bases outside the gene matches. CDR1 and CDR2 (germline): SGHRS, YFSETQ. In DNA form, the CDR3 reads TGCGCCAGCAGCTTGGCCAAACGTCTAGCGGGAGGGCCGTACAATGAGCAGTTCTTC. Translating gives CASSLAKRLAGGPYNEQFF.

CDR3 region: CASRGTGTSSYEQYF. For the CDR3, the DNA is TGTGCCAGCAGAGGCACCGGGACTAGTTCCTACGAGCAGTACTTC. The gene calls are TRBV6-5 and TRBJ2-7; 8 bases agree with TRBD2. Germline assignment: CDR1 MNHEY and CDR2 SVGAGI. V lost 6 bases, J lost 1 base, and 8 bases stayed unmatched. This CDR3 comprises 15 residues.

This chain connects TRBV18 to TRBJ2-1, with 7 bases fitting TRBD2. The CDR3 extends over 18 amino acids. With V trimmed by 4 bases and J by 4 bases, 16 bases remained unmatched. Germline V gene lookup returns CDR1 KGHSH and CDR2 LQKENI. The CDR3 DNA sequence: TGTGCCAGCTCACTAACTTCGGCTGGCGGGAGCCTATACAATGAGCAGTTCTTC. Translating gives CASSLTSAGGSLYNEQFF.

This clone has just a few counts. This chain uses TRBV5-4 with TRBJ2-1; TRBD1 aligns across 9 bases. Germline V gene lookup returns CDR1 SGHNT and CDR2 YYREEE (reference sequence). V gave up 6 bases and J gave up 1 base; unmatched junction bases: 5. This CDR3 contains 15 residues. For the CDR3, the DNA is TGTGCCAGCAAAACCGGGACAGGGTCCTACAATGAGCAGTTCTTC. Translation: CASKTGTGSYNEQFF.